This T cell receptor (beta chain) was identified in a study of spatial heterogeneity in lung cancer. Notes on the study in general: The study found that expanded intratumoral alpha and beta TCR counts tracked tumor mutation counts.

By share of the sample, this clonotype is medium-sized. The antigen remains undetermined. Every TCR cDNA molecule carried a tag that served as a unique molecular identifier. One entry per CDR3 protein results from TCRdb running MiXCR on the 5' RACE reads. The sample lists about 14,000 distinct CDR3 sequences; approximately 4.8% were seen once. V dropped 0 bases and J dropped 10 bases, with 10 bases sitting between them. This CDR3 contains 13 residues. In germline, CDR1 is SGHNT, CDR2 YYREEE (reference sequence). The time point denotes: sample taken at primary tumor resection. Specimen: lung tumor tissue, collected at surgery. The chain is built from TRBV5-4 and TRBJ2-2; D is possibly TRBD1 (5 bases). The TCR was taken from a female donor with early-stage non-small cell lung cancer. CDR3 coding DNA: TGTGCCAGCAGCTTGGTAGGCAGGGAGGAGCTGTTTTTT. Its protein product is CASSLVGREELFF.